Sequencing of this T cell receptor beta chain was carried out in a study of T cells after yellow fever vaccination (dated by TCRdb to between 2018 and 2021). Background for the entire study: Libraries from fractions with low cell numbers were prepared with the SMART-Seq v4 Ultra Low Input RNA kit. To track T-cell clones before and after primary and booster YFV17D yellow fever vaccination, bulk TCR alpha and beta repertoires were sequenced longitudinally. Two healthy male donors, one aged 18 to 30 and one aged 30 to 39 years, made up the cohort. Blood samples were taken at several timepoints before and after primary and secondary immunization, and bulk PBMC replicates and cell subsets were isolated.

What the work shows at the level of the full study, not this receptor alone: Because the study included only a couple of donors, the extent to which the findings can be generalized is limited. After the booster, most of the clones that had expanded following primary vaccination were detected again (approximately 96% of CD4 and roughly 88% of CD8), which suggests that memory was broadly maintained. Computational filtering was needed because FACS-sorted repertoires could contain abundant contaminating clonotypes from the bulk population. The secondary T-cell response was weaker than the primary response but faster, peaking on day 5 instead of day 15. A small share of clonotypes was detected in both CD4 and CD8 compartments, with the overlap likely arising from convergent recombination.

From its cysteine to its phenylalanine, the CDR3 spans 14 amino acids. Only the CDR3 DNA stays, 42 bases, in frame from base 1. Trimming costs V 3 bases and J 3 bases, and their ends lie 12 bases apart. Via the germline V gene (reference sequence), CDR1 is MNHEY and CDR2 SMNVEV. Synthesis of TCR cDNA relied on 5'RACE template switching, a step that introduced a universal primer site along with unique molecular identifiers. cDNA synthesis was primed from both the TCR alpha and TCR beta constant segments. Library amplification used two PCR steps, and the second PCR step added sample barcodes and sequencing adapters. Libraries were sequenced on Illumina HiSeq 2500 (2x100 bp) or NovaSeq (2x150 bp). The original pipeline was this. Reads were demultiplexed and collapsed into UMI consensus sequences with MIGEC, and V(D)J alignment was performed with MiXCR. Using edgeR on replicate PBMC samples, clonotypes were called vaccine-responding if FDR was below 0.01 and the log2 fold change was above 5 up to day 15. Each bulk clonotype was labeled CD4 or CD8 based on which sequenced repertoire, CD4 or CD8, contained the clonotype at higher abundance. The public reads were reanalyzed by TCRdb: fastp trimming at Q25, MiXCR alignment, in-frame beta chains only. Rows matching on CDR3 protein sequence are summarized as one entry with the most common DNA and genes. The V and J calls, along with clone size, are taken from TCRdb and not from the paper's own processing. The sample profile shows roughly 500,000 distinct CDR3 sequences; over 15% of them were found once. Clones ranked in the top ten supply 13% to 15% of the sample.

This clonotype was observed a handful of times. The clone's antigen remains unknown. Per-base qualities were not stored, and no clone one base away is much larger. What this sample's treatment or condition label stands for: live attenuated yellow fever vaccine strain. At each blood-draw timepoint, two biological replicates of bulk PBMCs were collected. A standard Ficoll-Paque protocol was used to isolate PBMCs from peripheral blood. RNA was extracted with TriZol from bulk PBMCs, CD4 and CD8 fractions, and dextramer-positive and dextramer-negative fractions. The clonotype comes from a man aged 25 to 40 who received the YFV17D yellow fever vaccine. Recombination connected TRBV27 to TRBJ2-7, with the D segment possibly TRBD1 or TRBD2, each aligning over 6 bases. This material consisted of PBMCs, taken 15 days after the yellow fever booster vaccination. The CDR3 reads as follows: CASSFGGRSYEQYF. The nucleotides read TGTGCCAGCAGTTTCGGGGGCAGGAGCTACGAGCAGTACTTC.